This TCR beta chain was recovered during a study of blood T cell repertoires in COVID-19. Study overall: Collection of acute and convalescent COVID-19 samples took place in the United States, Italy and Spain. T cells, B-cell-depleted T cells, or PBMCs supplied cDNA or gDNA.

Original processing methods: Quantification of nucleated cells was approximated via reference gene primer amplification. Generated by immunoSEQ multiplex PCR, the TCRdb table keeps only in-frame clones and is missing some. D and trimming were read from the DNA, whereas the V and J calls and clone size are those reported in that table. This table has roughly 100,000 clones, 76% appearing once. Per the germline V gene, CDR1 is LGHDT and CDR2 is YNNKEL (reference sequence). The CDR3 sequence is 15 residues long. V gave up 4 bases and J gave up 0 bases; unmatched junction bases: 6. In Seattle, patients joined the study during active infection and were tracked longitudinally.

The sample taken for sequencing was peripheral blood. The sequence was obtained from a man older than 75 with COVID-19, enrolled during active disease. The chain links TRBV3-1 (or the pseudogene TRBV3-2) to TRBJ2-7; 7 nucleotides align to TRBD2. This CDR3 reads CASSPWGGSSYEQYF. The CDR3 region has the DNA TGTGCCAGCAGCCCCTGGGGGGGGAGCTCCTACGAGCAGTACTTC.